This TCR beta chain was identified during a study of identical twins. Points from the study as a whole: Zero-insertion analyses might be partly confounded by invariant T cells like MAIT and iNKT.

This clonotype was counted ten times or more. The antigen remains undetermined. The trim removed 5 bases at V and 2 bases at J, leaving 5 bases unmatched. The CDR3 length is 15 residues. TCRdb analysed the 5' RACE reads with MiXCR anew, one entry per CDR3 protein. This sample has approximately 550,000 distinct CDR3 sequences, with 20% to 25% found just once. The same specimen was also included in a second study, on yellow fever vaccine responses in identical twins.

The rearrangement uses TRBV12-3 or TRBV12-4 and TRBJ1-2; 10 nucleotides line up with TRBD1. Material: CD4+ T cells sorted from blood. This receptor was taken from a woman in her late teens or twenties in good health. The CDR3 nucleotides read TGTGCCAGCAGTCCTCGGACAGGGGGAAACTATGGCTACACCTTC. Translating it yields CASSPRTGGNYGYTF.